This T cell receptor beta chain was profiled in a study of early T cells in non-severe SARS-CoV-2 infection (dated by TCRdb to the early 2020s). Study-wide context: Because TCR sequencing was done on bulk RNA from unsorted whole blood, the alpha and beta chains could not be paired.

Here is what the overall study found, with its caveats: VDJdb matching was skewed toward anti-spike CD8 responses and likely underestimated virus-specific expansions by missing private and CD4 specificities.

This clonotype was counted only a few times. Which antigen it targets is not known. Per-base qualities were not stored, and no clone one base away is much larger. The study was a case-control design nested within a healthcare worker cohort in London, UK, with weekly nasopharyngeal swab PCR tests and blood sampling. Healthcare workers were recruited during the week of the UK lockdown, between 23 and 31 March 2020, and followed weekly for up to roughly 15 weeks. The method behind the library was 5' RACE. Sequenced on a NextSeq 500. Unique molecular identifiers were attached to individual cDNA molecules in the TCR library protocol so that sequencing error and PCR bias could be corrected. Both TCR alpha and beta chains were sequenced, and tight co-correlation was observed between alpha and beta sequence abundances in each sample. The authors processed their data as follows. Decombinator V4 was used to perform V gene, J gene and CDR3 annotation of TCR sequences. Expanded TCRs were defined as changing significantly between any two time points under a Poisson model with p below 0.0001. TCR abundances were normalised to the total number of TCRs sequenced per sample and expressed as counts per million. VDJdb, accessed 1 November 2021, was searched for CMV, EBV and SARS-CoV-2 annotated TCRs, with TCRs annotated for multiple antigens excluded. TCRdb reanalyzed the raw reads on its own, using fastp at Q25 for trimming and MiXCR for clone calling, and kept in-frame beta chains. Each record represents a unique CDR3 protein, reported with the most common genes and DNA among its rows. The V and J calls follow TCRdb's processing rather than the paper's. The sample table records tens of thousands of distinct CDR3 sequences; around 12% of these occur just once. The biggest ten clones account for roughly 4.3% of the sample.

Sequencing used whole blood. The clonotype comes from an adult who was a healthcare worker with PCR-confirmed SARS-CoV-2 infection or an uninfected control (not recorded which).

The CDR3 protein: CASSLALSLRGRARTDTQYF. The DNA sequence is given as TGTGCCAGCAGCTTAGCGCTCTCTTTAAGGGGGCGAGCCCGGACAGATACGCAGTATTTT. The sequence is built from TRBV7-9 and TRBJ2-3, with 7 bases matching TRBD1. Taken from the germline V gene (reference sequence), the CDR1 and CDR2 loops are SEHNR and FQNEAQ. From its cysteine to its phenylalanine, the CDR3 spans 20 amino acids. Only the CDR3 DNA is retained, 60 bases long and in frame from the first base. Compared with germline, V lacks 0 bases and J lacks 3 bases; bases without a gene match: 18.